The clone carrying this TCR beta chain has just a few counts. Its specificity is not known. Treatment here: roughly nine-day PBMC culture with coronavirus spike peptide pools or control peptides (ViraFEST assay). An unexposed donor provided the CD4+ T cells, which were collected before the COVID-19 pandemic (2011-2018). Cultures got half-medium changes with IL-2 on days 3 and 7. Trimming left V 7 bases short and J 0 bases short, with 3 bases between. The V gene's germline CDR1 is MDHEN and CDR2 SYDVKM. The CDR3 loop spans 11 amino acids. This entry belongs to a study of vaccination and CD4 T cells after COVID-19. In the study overall: A median of approximately 100 days (range 35 to 161) separated diagnosis from post-COVID sampling.

Study results and limitations: A nonsignificant median increase from approximately 23 to 38 SARS-CoV-2-reactive clonotypes was observed.

The study sequenced cultured CD4+ T cell DNA using the Oncomine TCR Beta short-read assay. MiXCR, applied by TCRdb to the PCR reads, yields one record per CDR3 protein. This table holds around 8,000 distinct CDR3 sequences, around 36% found once. The chain couples TRBV28 to TRBJ1-1; D gene ambiguous. Sequencing was performed on CD4+ T cells from blood, cultured in vitro. The receptor was derived from a human donor in good health. The CDR3 coding sequence is TGTGCCAGCATGGTGAACACTGAAGCTTTCTTT. This translates into CASMVNTEAFF.